This section outlines one T cell receptor (beta chain) sequence together with its context. The sample originates from a study of blood T cell repertoires in COVID-19. About the research overall: Samples representing acute and convalescent COVID-19 were sourced from the United States, Italy and Spain. PBMCs, B-cell-depleted T cells, or T cells provided the cDNA or gDNA that made up the material.

The CDR3 is made up of 16 amino acids. Germline V gene sequence: CDR1 MNHEY, CDR2 SMNVEV (reference sequence). Trimming removed 2 bases at V and 7 bases at J, with 15 bases between. In Seattle, patients joined the study during active infection and were tracked longitudinally. Authors' processing steps: Reference gene primer amplification in the assay estimated nucleated cell counts. Sequenced by immunoSEQ multiplex PCR; TCRdb stores in-frame clones only, minus some. The V and J calls and the clone size are those of that table, but D and trimming were determined from the DNA. Found here are approximately 340,000 clones, roughly 87% of them singletons; the top ten hold approximately 10%.

V gene TRBV27 combines with J gene TRBJ1-6; D remains ambiguous. The sequence came from a man aged 30 to 45 with COVID-19, enrolled during active disease. The source material was peripheral blood. The CDR3 nucleotides are TGTGCCAGCAGTTTAGTCCCCGGGGTGGGGAATTCACCCCTCCACTTT. It encodes CASSLVPGVGNSPLHF.